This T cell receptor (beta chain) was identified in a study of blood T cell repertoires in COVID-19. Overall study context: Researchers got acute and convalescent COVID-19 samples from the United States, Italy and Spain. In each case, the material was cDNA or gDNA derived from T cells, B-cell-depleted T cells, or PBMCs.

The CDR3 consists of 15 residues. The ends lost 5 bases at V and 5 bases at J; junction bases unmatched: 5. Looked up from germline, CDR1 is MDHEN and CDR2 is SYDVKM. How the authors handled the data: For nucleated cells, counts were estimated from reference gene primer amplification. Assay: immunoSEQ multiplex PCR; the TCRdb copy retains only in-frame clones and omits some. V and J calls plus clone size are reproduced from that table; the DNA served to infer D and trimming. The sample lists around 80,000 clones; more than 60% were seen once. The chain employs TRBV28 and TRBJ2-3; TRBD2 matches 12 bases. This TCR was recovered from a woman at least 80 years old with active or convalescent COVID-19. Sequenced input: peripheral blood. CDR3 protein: CASSPTSGGGDTQYF. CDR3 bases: TGTGCCAGCAGTCCGACTAGCGGGGGAGGAGATACGCAGTATTTT.